One and the same sample provided the 14 T cell receptor beta chains below, sequenced in a study of identical twins. TCRdb recomputed calls from the 5' RACE reads with MiXCR, one row per CDR3 protein. The sample lists 200,000 to 250,000 distinct CDR3 sequences, 5.5% to 7.5% seen once, with more than 14% in the top ten. These records were also assigned to another study, of T cells expressing NK-cell markers.

The sequencing input was CD8+ T cells sorted from blood. These receptors were taken from a woman aged 18-29 years in good health.

Worth noting for this clonotype: A much more abundant neighbour one base away suggests this may be a read error. The chain recombines TRBV25-1 with TRBJ2-7; D not resolved. This CDR3 contains 12 residues. V lost 8 bases to trimming and J lost 4 bases, with 12 bases between them. Germline V gene sequence: CDR1 MGHDK, CDR2 SYGVNS. The CDR3 loop reads CASGQTWYEQYF. The CDR3 coding sequence is TGTGCCAGCGGCCAAACATGGTACGAGCAGTACTTC.

This clonotype came up many times. The chain couples TRBV14 to TRBJ2-3, with TRBD2 matching 10 bases. Germline CDR1 is SGHDN and CDR2 is FVKESK. The CDR3 has 15 amino acids. V lost 3 bases, J lost 5 bases, and 5 bases stayed unmatched. Here the CDR3 reads CASSQEREGRDTQYF. CDR3 bases: TGTGCCAGCAGCCAGGAGCGGGAGGGGAGAGATACGCAGTATTTT. Combining the CDR3 with reference TRBV14 and TRBJ2-3 gives the whole variable domain EAGVTQFPSHSVIEKGQTVTLRCDPISGHDNLYWYRRVMGKEIKFLLHFVKESKQDESGMPNNRFLAERTGGTYSTLKVQPAELEDSGVYFCASSQEREGRDTQYFGPGTRLTVL.

The gene calls are TRBV5-1 and TRBJ2-2; no clear D gene. Trimming pared 1 base from V and 7 bases from J, leaving 5 bases between. The CDR3 sequence is 12 residues long. Germline V CDR1 and CDR2: SGHRS, YFSETQ. The CDR3 loop is CASSLTVGELFF. Here the CDR3 DNA reads TGCGCCAGCAGCTTGACAGTCGGGGAGCTGTTTTTT. The full variable domain, rest sourced from reference TRBV5-1 and TRBJ2-2, is KAGVTQTPRYLIKTRGQQVTLSCSPISGHRSVSWYQQTPGQGLQFLFEYFSETQRNKGNFPGRFSGRQFSNSRSEMNVSTLELGDSALYLCASSLTVGELFFGEGSRLTVL.

This clonotype was counted many times. The chain is built from TRBV5-1 and TRBJ2-3; 9 bases fit TRBD2. Per the germline V gene, CDR1 is SGHRS and CDR2 is YFSETQ. The V gene end was trimmed by 1 base and the J gene end by 0 bases; junction bases not matched to a gene: 9. The CDR3 loop spans 18 amino acids. The CDR3 region is CASSLSGLASISTDTQYF. Here the CDR3 DNA reads TGCGCCAGCAGCTTGTCGGGACTAGCTTCCATAAGCACAGATACGCAGTATTTT.

This clonotype was observed a few times. This chain connects TRBV2 to TRBJ2-7, with D tentatively TRBD1 (5 bases). Per the germline V gene, CDR1 is SNHLY and CDR2 is FYNNEI. V was pared by 8 bases and J by 2 bases, with 10 bases between. The CDR3 spans 12 residues. The CDR3 nucleotides read TGTGCCAGCCGACAGTCTACCTACGAGCAGTACTTC. Its protein product is CASRQSTYEQYF.

V gene TRBV7-9 combines with J gene TRBJ2-5; D assignment may be TRBD1 or TRBD2 (5 bases each). V was pared by 1 base and J by 5 bases, with 11 bases between. Germline V gene data show CDR1 as SEHNR and CDR2 as FQNEAQ (reference sequence). This CDR3 comprises 14 residues. In DNA form, the CDR3 reads TGTGCCAGCAGCTTAGGCGGCTGGGGGGAGACCCAGTACTTC. Translating it yields CASSLGGWGETQYF.

This clonotype has a handful of counts. J is TRBJ2-7 and V is TRBV14; the D is unclear. The V and J ends lost 4 bases and 3 bases respectively, with 7 bases between them. The CDR3 sequence is 12 residues long. In germline, CDR1 is SGHDN, CDR2 FVKESK. The CDR3 reads CASSPTFYEQYF. Written as DNA, the CDR3 is TGTGCCAGCAGCCCTACTTTCTACGAGCAGTACTTC. The complete variable domain, with remaining parts taken from reference TRBV14 and TRBJ2-7, reads EAGVTQFPSHSVIEKGQTVTLRCDPISGHDNLYWYRRVMGKEIKFLLHFVKESKQDESGMPNNRFLAERTGGTYSTLKVQPAELEDSGVYFCASSPTFYEQYFGPGTRLTVT.

This clonotype was seen a few times. The V call is TRBV12-3 or TRBV12-4, the J call TRBJ1-6; 10 bases agree with TRBD1. V dropped 3 bases and J dropped 7; count of bases not matched to a gene: 3. The CDR3 sequence is 15 residues long. The CDR3 DNA reads TGTGCCAGCAGTTTCTCGGACAGGGGGAATTCACCCCTCCACTTT. Its translation is CASSFSDRGNSPLHF.

This clonotype was recorded a few times. The chain carries TRBV6-5 and TRBJ2-5; a weak D match, TRBD2 (6 bases). Germline assignment: CDR1 MNHEY and CDR2 SVGAGI. V was pared by 4 bases and J by 5 bases, with 17 bases between. The CDR3 spans 15 residues. The CDR3 DNA reads TGTGCCAGCAGTTGGGGACTCTCTCTTGGGGAGACCCAGTACTTC. Translated: CASSWGLSLGETQYF.

This clonotype was found many times. The chain uses TRBV9 and TRBJ2-1, with TRBD2 matching 8 bases. With 0 bases clipped from V and 4 bases from J, the junction kept 3 bases outside the gene matches. The length of the CDR3 is 15 residues. CDR1 and CDR2 from the germline V gene are SGDLS and YYNGEE. CDR3: CASSVGSGVYNEQFF. In nucleotides, the CDR3 is TGTGCCAGCAGCGTAGGTAGCGGGGTATACAATGAGCAGTTCTTC.

Ten or more counts support this clonotype. The gene calls are TRBV27 and TRBJ1-1; TRBD1 agrees at 11 bases. There are 15 residues in the CDR3. V shed 4 bases and J 2 bases; nucleotides not matched to a gene: 3. The V gene's germline CDR1 is MNHEY and CDR2 SMNVEV (reference sequence). The CDR3 DNA sequence: TGTGCCAGCAGTTGGACAGGGGGCTTCAACACTGAAGCTTTCTTT. Protein product: CASSWTGGFNTEAFF.

This rearrangement joins TRBV10-3 to TRBJ2-2; 10 nucleotides align to TRBD1. Germline V lookup: CDR1 ENHRY, CDR2 SYGVKD. The CDR3 runs to 13 residues. Losses at the gene ends were 10 bases for V and 9 bases for J; bases not matched to a gene: 8. The DNA for the CDR3 is TGTGCCACCCTAGACAGGGGGCGCCGGGAGCTGTTTTTT. Encoded protein: CATLDRGRRELFF.

In its sample, this clonotype was seen a few times. The rearrangement links TRBV21-1 to TRBJ2-3. TRBV21-1 has pseudogene status. The CDR3 length is 17 residues. CDR3 DNA sequence: TGTGCCAGCAGCAAAGCAGATCGCAGCCACTCCACAGATACGCAGTATTTT. Residues: CASSKADRSHSTDTQYF.

This clonotype has at least ten counts. The chain combines TRBV4-2 with TRBJ2-7; D gene ambiguous. This CDR3 has 15 residues. Germline values: CDR1 LGHNA, CDR2 YNFKEQ. V was clipped by 0 bases and J by 6 bases, with 15 bases between them. CDR3: CASSQDGTLAAEQYF. Written as DNA, the CDR3 is TGTGCCAGCAGCCAAGACGGCACCCTCGCAGCCGAGCAGTACTTC.